The entry below gives a single TCR beta chain sequence along with its context. Authors' analysis steps: By means of reference gene primer amplification, nucleated cell counts were estimated. Using immunoSEQ multiplex PCR, the repertoire was profiled, and TCRdb retains in-frame clones only, with some absent. V and J calls and clone size follow that table, whereas D and trimming were derived from the DNA. The profile shows about 160,000 clones, 87% of them singletons. The data belong to a study of blood T cell repertoires in COVID-19. Study summary: Specimens from acute and convalescent COVID-19 originated in the United States, Italy and Spain. T cells, B-cell-depleted T cells, or PBMCs supplied cDNA or gDNA.

The germline V gene has CDR1 GTSNPN and CDR2 SVGIG (reference sequence). The CDR3 extends over 14 amino acids. V was pared by 2 bases and J by 7 bases, with 18 bases between. Seattle participants joined during active infection and were tracked over time. The chain links TRBV30 to TRBJ2-7; perhaps TRBD2 as D (5 bases). Material for sequencing was peripheral blood. This sequence was found in a woman in her sixties or seventies with COVID-19, enrolled during active disease. The CDR3 region has the DNA TGTGCCTGGAGTTTGTCTAGCTTCGGTGGGGAGCAGTACTTC. It yields the protein CAWSLSSFGGEQYF.